This TCR beta chain was sequenced during a study of T cells in Graves' hyperthyroidism and ophthalmopathy. Study at large: Staff took peripheral blood when the initial diagnosis was made, before any treatment began. Study-wide points: Researchers found most expanded thyroid clonotypes above 0.001 in blood as well.

Amplification of TCR beta CDR3 regions was performed using RNA transcripts as template. RT-PCR in the first round (using the HTBI primer set) targeted the TCR CDR3. From the multiplex PCR reads, TCRdb called clonotypes with MiXCR, one entry per CDR3 protein. The table shows about 590,000 distinct CDR3 sequences, with about 15% occurring only once. The study left out patients who had uncontrolled infection, other autoimmune disease, pregnancy or lactation. A roughly 9.1 ml volume of fresh peripheral blood provided the PBMCs. This clonotype occurred many times. Its antigen is undetermined. This CDR3 region has 16 residues. The ends lost 5 bases at V and 2 bases at J; junction bases unmatched: 5. Germline V gene data show CDR1 as MNHEY and CDR2 as SVGEGT.

Input material: blood. This chain uses TRBV6-2 or TRBV6-3 with TRBJ2-7; TRBD2 aligns across 14 bases. This clonotype was sampled from a woman aged 25 to 39 with Graves' hyperthyroidism. CDR3 DNA: TGTGCCAGCAGTACCCTGGGACTAGCGGGAGCCTACGAGCAGTACTTC. Amino acid sequence: CASSTLGLAGAYEQYF.